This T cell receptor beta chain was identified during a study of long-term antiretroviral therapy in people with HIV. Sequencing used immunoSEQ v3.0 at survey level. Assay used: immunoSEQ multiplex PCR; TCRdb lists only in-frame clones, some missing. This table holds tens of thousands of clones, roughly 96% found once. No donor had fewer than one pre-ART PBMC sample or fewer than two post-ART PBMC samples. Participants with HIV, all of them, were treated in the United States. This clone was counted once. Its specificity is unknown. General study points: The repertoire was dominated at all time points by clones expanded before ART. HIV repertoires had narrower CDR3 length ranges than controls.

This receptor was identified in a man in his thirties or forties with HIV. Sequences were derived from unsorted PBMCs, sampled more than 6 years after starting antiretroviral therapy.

CDR3 sequence: CASTNPGGRNTEAFF. The CDR3 bases are TGTGCCAGTACCAATCCAGGGGGGAGGAACACTGAAGCTTTCTTT. The chain employs TRBV19 and TRBJ1-1, with 7 bases identical to TRBD1. The V and J ends lost 7 bases and 1 base, in that order; junction bases with no gene match: 9. Germline-derived CDR1 and CDR2 are LNHDA and SQIVND (reference sequence). This CDR3 contains 15 residues.